The text below deals with one TCR beta chain. The antigen remains undetermined. This sample's treatment: around 19 received Ad26.COV2.S at low or high dose, single or two shots; 5 received placebo; per-sample allocation not given. Collection of the samples took place on day 63 after the first injection of vaccine or placebo. Adults aged 18-55 years in Boston included the donor. These data belong to a study of Ad26.COV2.S vaccination and SARS-CoV-2 variants. Across the whole study: The trial was COV1001 and the donor's arm was Ad26.COV2.S.

Assay used: immunoSEQ multiplex PCR; TCRdb lists only in-frame clones, some missing. The sample consists of roughly 400,000 clones, about 90% of them appearing once. Findings of the study overall: Using TCR breadth and depth analyses may have led to underestimated total T cell responses. Substantial breadth was reported for post-vaccination spike-specific CD8+ and CD4+ T cells.

Germline loops: CDR1 LGHNA, CDR2 YSLEER. The CDR3 loop spans 16 amino acids. The V end lost 3 bases, the J end lost 1 base, and 13 bases lay between the germline ends. This chain uses TRBV4-3 with TRBJ1-5; D remains ambiguous. Sequencing was performed on peripheral blood, taken in a trial of Ad26.COV2.S vaccine versus placebo. The clonotype originates from a person aged 18-60 years who received the Ad26.COV2.S COVID-19 vaccine or a placebo. The chain's CDR3 is CASSQVAGASNQPQHF. The CDR3 nucleotides are TGCGCCAGCAGCCAGGTTGCAGGAGCGAGCAATCAGCCCCAGCATTTT.